These 3 T cell receptor beta chains were sequenced from one sample in a study of blood T cell repertoires in COVID-19 (dated by TCRdb to about 2020). The library was prepared using the immunoSEQ multiplex PCR assay. The clones in this table, taken by TCRdb from immuneACCESS, are in-frame only. Not every clone is retained; where verified, under half of the shortfall comes from an unresolved V gene, and the cause of the rest is unknown. Recorded for this sample are approximately 200,000 clones; 80% to 90% of them occurred a single time. Around 3.8% of the sample is taken by the ten largest. What was sequenced was PBMCs or T cells enriched from blood (not recorded which). The receptors stem from a woman aged 25 to 45 who had been exposed to COVID-19.

The V gene is TRBV18, the J gene TRBJ2-2; TRBD1 is a possible D gene (6 bases). The CDR3 is 15 amino acids. The germline gives CDR1 KGHSH, CDR2 LQKENI. V lost 1 base, J lost 10 bases, and 16 bases lay in between. CDR3 sequence: CASSPRGPGELELFF. The CDR3 bases are TGTGCCAGCTCACCACGGGGACCAGGGGAGTTGGAGCTGTTTTTT.

This clone was picked up one time. The chain employs TRBV19 and TRBJ2-2, with 7 bases identical to TRBD1. Germline-derived CDR1 and CDR2 are LNHDA and SQIVND (reference sequence). CDR3 length equals 17 residues. J was trimmed by 4 bases and V by 3 bases; bases with no gene match: 11. The CDR3 DNA reads TGTGCCAGTAGTATGGGGACAGTCATCGTGGGCACCGGGGAGCTGTTTTTT. It encodes CASSMGTVIVGTGELFF.

This chain joins TRBV7-9 and TRBJ1-2; TRBD1 agrees at 8 bases. The CDR3 loop spans 12 amino acids. The J segment lost 6 bases and the V segment lost 3 bases, leaving 0 bases of the junction unmatched. The germline V gene encodes CDR1 SEHNR and CDR2 FQNEAQ (reference sequence). CDR3: CASSLTGDGYTF. CDR3 sequence (DNA): TGTGCCAGCAGCTTGACAGGGGATGGCTACACCTTC.